A single sample is the source of the 20 T cell receptor beta chains below, sequenced in a study of T cells in Graves' hyperthyroidism and ophthalmopathy. RNA transcripts were the template for amplifying TCR beta CDR3 regions. First-round RT-PCR targeting the TCR CDR3 was performed with the HTBI primer set. MiXCR was run by TCRdb on the multiplex PCR reads, yielding one entry per CDR3 protein. Seen here are 450,000 to 650,000 distinct CDR3 sequences, 14% observed once, and the top ten hold roughly 6.9%. Sequencing was performed on blood. The receptors shown here come from a woman under 30 with Graves' ophthalmopathy.

This clonotype was detected many times. The gene calls are TRBV7-2 and TRBJ1-6; D unresolved. The CDR3 totals 14 residues. CDR1 is SGHTA, CDR2 FQGNSA, per germline. V was pared by 0 bases and J by 10 bases, with 10 bases between. The CDR3 DNA reads TGTGCCAGCAGCTTAGCTGAGCCGTACTCACCCCTCCACTTT. Protein product: CASSLAEPYSPLHF.

This clonotype has a count of ten or more. V gene TRBV7-6 combines with J gene TRBJ2-5; either TRBD1 or TRBD2 may supply D (6 bases each). Germline V gives CDR1 SGHVS, CDR2 FNYEAQ. The V end lost 3 bases, the J end lost 8 bases, and 19 bases lay between the germline ends. The CDR3 covers 15 residues. The CDR3 spells CASSLGGSPRETQYF. The CDR3 DNA follows: TGTGCCAGCAGCTTGGGGGGCAGCCCCCGAGAAACCCAGTACTTC.

This clonotype was seen many times. The gene calls are TRBV2 and TRBJ1-2; D remains unclear. Germline V gene data show CDR1 as SNHLY and CDR2 as FYNNEI. V shed 6 bases and J shed 8 bases, with 19 bases lying between them. The CDR3 runs to 14 residues. The CDR3 coding sequence is TGTGCCAGCAGCGAGAGTGGTGGTCTTGGGGGCTACACCTTC. Translating it yields CASSESGGLGGYTF.

There are a few counts of this clonotype. Here the CDR3 DNA reads TGTGCCAGCACTGCTAGAGGGGCCGGGGAGCTGTTTTTT. This translates into CASTARGAGELFF. The rearrangement uses TRBV12-3 or TRBV12-4 and TRBJ2-2; D possibly uses TRBD1 or TRBD2 (5 bases each). The CDR3 is 13 amino acids. The V end lost 7 bases, the J end lost 6 bases, and 12 bases lay between the germline ends.

The table lists this clonotype with many counts. This chain links TRBV11-3 with TRBJ2-5; D possibly matches TRBD1 or TRBD2 (5 bases each). Trimming shortened V by 7 bases and J by 0 bases, and 12 bases separated the two germline ends. The CDR3 has 14 residues. Germline CDR1 is SGHNT and CDR2 is YENEEA. The CDR3 coding sequence is TGTGCCAGCAATCCGGGACGGAACCAAGAGACCCAGTACTTC. Residues: CASNPGRNQETQYF.

V is TRBV5-1 and J is TRBJ1-1; 7 nucleotides agree with TRBD1. Germline loops: CDR1 SGHRS, CDR2 YFSETQ. The J segment lost 4 bases and the V segment lost 0 bases, leaving 6 bases of the junction unmatched. The CDR3 sequence is 15 residues long. CDR3 amino acids: CASSLEGRGLTEAFF. DNA of the CDR3: TGCGCCAGCAGCTTGGAGGGGAGGGGGCTCACTGAAGCTTTCTTT.

V usage is TRBV29-1 and J usage is TRBJ2-1; 13 bases match TRBD2. Germline V gene lookup returns CDR1 SQVTM and CDR2 ANQGSEA. V was clipped by 7 bases and J by 10 bases; unmatched bases: 4. The CDR3 consists of 12 residues. CDR3 loop: CSAGLAGREQFF. CDR3 bases: TGCAGCGCGGGACTAGCGGGACGGGAGCAGTTCTTC.

This chain joins TRBV19 and TRBJ1-5, with D possibly matching TRBD1 (5 bases). Germline lookup yields CDR1 LNHDA and CDR2 SQIVND (reference sequence). Trimming took off 4 bases at V and 4 bases at J, with 11 bases between the two ends. The CDR3 totals 14 residues. The CDR3 reads CASSTIRANQPQHF. The CDR3 DNA follows: TGTGCCAGTAGTACAATCAGGGCAAATCAGCCCCAGCATTTT.

This clonotype came up a few times. This chain joins TRBV6-2 or TRBV6-3 and TRBJ1-1, with D possibly being TRBD1 (5 bases). Germline-derived CDR1 and CDR2 are MNHEY and SVGEGT. V lost 6 bases to trimming and J lost 11 bases, with 13 bases between them. This CDR3 is built from 11 residues. Here the CDR3 DNA reads TGTGCCAGCAGCCCTGAGGGGAGGGCTTTCTTT. Translating gives CASSPEGRAFF.

This clonotype appeared a few times. This rearrangement joins TRBV2 to TRBJ1-2; TRBD1 aligns across 8 bases. CDR3 length: 13 amino acids. After removal of 4 bases from V and 8 bases from J, the junction contained 6 bases not matched to a gene. Germline loops: CDR1 SNHLY, CDR2 FYNNEI. CDR3 sequence reads: CASSVDRAEGYTF. DNA of the CDR3: TGTGCCAGCAGTGTGGACAGGGCGGAAGGCTACACCTTC.

This clonotype has ten or more counts. This sequence joins TRBV10-3 and TRBJ2-1; D not resolved. The V gene lost 3 bases and the J gene lost 9 bases, with 9 bases spanning the gap. Germline values: CDR1 ENHRY, CDR2 SYGVKD. The CDR3 has 12 residues. CDR3 sequence reads: CAISDWGGEQFF. The CDR3 DNA reads as TGTGCCATCAGTGACTGGGGTGGTGAGCAGTTCTTC.

This clonotype was found many times. V gene TRBV2 combines with J gene TRBJ1-1, with unresolved D. The CDR3 runs to 14 residues. V lost 6 bases and J 1 base, leaving 12 bases between the germline ends. Germline V gene data show CDR1 as SNHLY and CDR2 as FYNNEI. This CDR3 reads CASSGTYKNTEAFF. The CDR3 bases are TGTGCCAGCAGCGGAACCTATAAGAACACTGAAGCTTTCTTT.

This clonotype was detected a few times. The chain uses TRBV20-1 and TRBJ2-7; D is unclear. Germline-derived CDR1 and CDR2 are DFQATT and SNEGSKA (reference sequence). The CDR3 length is 11 residues. V lost 5 bases and J 2 bases, leaving 7 bases between the germline ends. The CDR3 region is CSAPGTYEQYF. As DNA, the CDR3 is TGCAGTGCTCCTGGTACCTACGAGCAGTACTTC.

This clonotype was seen a few times. This chain links TRBV4-3 with TRBJ1-1, with D maybe TRBD1 (6 bases). The V gene lost 0 bases and the J gene lost 1 base, with 9 bases spanning the gap. Germline values: CDR1 LGHNA, CDR2 YSLEER. The CDR3 length is 15 residues. CDR3 amino acids: CASSQELGANTEAFF. The CDR3 DNA reads as TGCGCCAGCAGCCAAGAATTGGGGGCGAACACTGAAGCTTTCTTT.

This clonotype appeared many times. The chain couples TRBV28 to TRBJ1-1; D remains ambiguous. The ends were cut back, 6 bases at V and 4 bases at J, with 9 bases in the middle. This CDR3 is built from 12 residues. The germline V gene encodes CDR1 MDHEN and CDR2 SYDVKM. The DNA of the CDR3 is TGTGCCAGCAGCAATATGGCCACTGAAGCTTTCTTT. This codes for CASSNMATEAFF.

This clonotype was found many times. CDR3 protein: CASKKGLATEAFF. The CDR3 DNA is TGTGCCAGCAAAAAGGGGCTGGCCACTGAAGCTTTCTTT. The J gene is TRBJ1-1, the V gene TRBV27, with D possibly TRBD1 on 5 matching bases. The CDR3 is 13 amino acids. The germline gives CDR1 MNHEY, CDR2 SMNVEV (reference sequence). V was clipped by 7 bases and J by 4 bases, with 13 bases between them.

This clonotype was recorded at least ten times. V usage is TRBV2 and J usage is TRBJ1-5; possible D gene TRBD1, 5 bases. The CDR3 has 15 amino acids. V was cut by 7 bases and J by 6 bases, with 19 bases left in between. Germline V gene lookup returns CDR1 SNHLY and CDR2 FYNNEI. CDR3 DNA: TGTGCCAGCAAAAAAGGGCAGGGTGCCCTTCAGCCCCAGCATTTT. Its protein is CASKKGQGALQPQHF.

This clonotype was seen many times. This chain links TRBV20-1 with TRBJ2-1; D call uncertain. This CDR3 has 12 amino acids. The V end was cut by 0 bases, the J end by 6 bases, with 6 bases between. Germline V CDR1 and CDR2: DFQATT, SNEGSKA (reference sequence). The CDR3 DNA reads TGCAGTGCTAGAGATGGGGTCAATGAGCAGTTCTTC. Residues: CSARDGVNEQFF.

The rearrangement uses TRBV2 and TRBJ2-7; TRBD1 matches 9 bases. The CDR3 covers 16 residues. J was trimmed by 7 bases and V by 4 bases; bases with no gene match: 14. CDR1 SNHLY and CDR2 FYNNEI come from the germline V gene. In DNA form, the CDR3 reads TGTGCCAGCAGTGGACGACAGGGGGAGGGAGTCGGAGAGCAGTACTTC. This gives the protein CASSGRQGEGVGEQYF.

This clonotype was counted a few times. V is TRBV6-1 and J is TRBJ2-2; D uncertain. The CDR3 is 14 amino acids. The germline V and J ends were trimmed by 3 bases and 2 bases, with 7 bases remaining between them. In germline, CDR1 is MNHNS, CDR2 SASEGT. The CDR3 is CASSDLGNTGELFF. The CDR3 bases are TGTGCCAGCAGTGATCTAGGTAACACCGGGGAGCTGTTTTTT.